The 23 T cell receptor beta chains listed next were all sequenced from one sample in a study of long-term antiretroviral therapy in people with HIV. Running of the v3.0 immunoSEQ assay took place at survey level. Here immunoSEQ multiplex PCR was the method, and the copy in TCRdb shows in-frame clones only, minus some. The data show 30,000 to 40,000 clones, with about four fifths seen just once and nearly 3.5% held by the top ten. Sequences were derived from unsorted PBMCs, sampled 3 years after starting antiretroviral therapy. These receptors were collected from a middle-aged man with HIV.

The chain links TRBV4-3 to TRBJ1-2; D is possibly TRBD1 (6 bases). Per the germline V gene, CDR1 is LGHNA and CDR2 is YSLEER. V was shortened by 1 base and J by 0 bases, with 9 bases between the two germline ends. This CDR3 spans 15 amino acids. The CDR3 reads CASSQGTGTNYGYTF. CDR3 bases: TGCGCCAGCAGCCAAGGAACAGGGACTAACTATGGCTACACCTTC.

This clone was observed once. This chain links TRBV10-3 with TRBJ2-5, with D hard to call. The CDR3 sequence is 11 residues long. V gave up 4 bases and J gave up 4 bases, with 4 bases separating them. Germline lookup yields CDR1 ENHRY and CDR2 SYGVKD. This CDR3 is CAISGGETQYF. The CDR3 nucleotides are TGTGCCATCAGTGGGGGAGAGACCCAGTACTTC.

This chain uses TRBV28 with TRBJ2-7; 12 bases agree with TRBD1. The CDR3 extends over 15 amino acids. Germline V gives CDR1 MDHEN, CDR2 SYDVKM. V gave up 5 bases and J gave up 4 bases; unmatched junction bases: 6. Written as DNA, the CDR3 is TGTGCCAGCAGTACGCCGGGACAGGGGGCTTACGAGCAGTACTTC. Its protein is CASSTPGQGAYEQYF.

V is TRBV25-1 and J is TRBJ2-2; no definite D call. Germline lookup yields CDR1 MGHDK and CDR2 SYGVNS. V lost 1 base and J lost 8, with 14 bases in between. This CDR3 is built from 15 residues. In DNA, the CDR3 is TGTGCCAGCAGTGAATGGGCGGACGTGGGAGGGGAGCTGTTTTTT. Residues: CASSEWADVGGELFF.

The rearrangement links TRBV18 to TRBJ2-2, with D maybe TRBD1 (5 bases). The CDR3 is 14 residues long. The germline V and J ends were trimmed by 3 bases and 1 base, with 6 bases remaining between them. CDR1 KGHSH and CDR2 LQKENI come from the germline V gene. The CDR3 sequence: CASSPGQNTGELFF. The CDR3 DNA sequence: TGTGCCAGCTCACCCGGACAGAACACCGGGGAGCTGTTTTTT.

This chain connects TRBV7-9 to TRBJ2-3; the D gene is possibly TRBD1 (5 bases). Trimming left V 1 base short and J 3 bases short, with 5 bases between. CDR1 is SEHNR and CDR2 is FQNEAQ in the germline V gene (reference sequence). CDR3 length equals 13 residues. The CDR3 DNA reads as TGTGCCAGCAGCTTAGGACAGACAGATACGCAGTATTTT. Translation: CASSLGQTDTQYF.

Here the CDR3 DNA reads TGTGCCAGCAGCGTAGCAAGTTGGAGCGGCACAGATACGCAGTATTTT. Its translation: CASSVASWSGTDTQYF. The chain joins TRBV9 to TRBJ2-3; no clear D. This CDR3 has 16 residues. Germline CDR1 is SGDLS and CDR2 is YYNGEE. Trimming removed 0 bases at V and 1 base at J, with 12 bases between.

This clone was picked up a small number of times. This sequence joins TRBV27 and TRBJ2-1, with D possibly being TRBD2 (5 bases). V lost 6 bases to trimming and J lost 4 bases, with 16 bases between them. From germline, CDR1 is MNHEY and CDR2 SMNVEV (reference sequence). The CDR3 has 15 residues. CDR3 amino acids: CASRLLTSGYNEQFF. The CDR3 DNA reads TGTGCCAGCAGGCTACTAACCAGCGGTTACAATGAGCAGTTCTTC.

The J gene is TRBJ2-7, the V gene TRBV28; D gene uncertain. The germline gives CDR1 MDHEN, CDR2 SYDVKM. CDR3 size: 14 residues. The germline V and J ends were trimmed by 3 bases and 1 base, with 10 bases remaining between them. The chain's CDR3 is CASSFPPNSYEQYF. In DNA form, the CDR3 reads TGTGCCAGCAGTTTCCCCCCCAATTCCTACGAGCAGTACTTC.

The CDR3 region has the DNA TGTGCCAGCGCCCGGTCGGTTGTCAGCGGGAGGAGAAAAGAGACCCAGTACTTC. This encodes CASARSVVSGRRKETQYF. The rearrangement uses TRBV19 and TRBJ2-5; TRBD2 matches 9 bases. The germline gives CDR1 LNHDA, CDR2 SQIVND (reference sequence). V trimming: 9 bases; J trimming: 3 bases; junction bases outside the gene matches: 20. The CDR3 totals 18 residues.

This clone was seen a single time. This chain links TRBV27 with TRBJ2-1; 11 nucleotides line up with TRBD1. The germline CDR1 and CDR2 sequences are MNHEY and SMNVEV (reference sequence). Trimming removed 5 bases from V and 6 bases from J; junction bases left unmatched: 9. There are 16 residues in the CDR3. The DNA for the CDR3 is TGTGCCAGCAGTCCACTACCGGGACAGGGGGGCAATGAGCAGTTCTTC. This translates into CASSPLPGQGGNEQFF.

The genes are TRBV27 and TRBJ2-7; D might be TRBD1 or TRBD2, each matching 6 bases. The V gene lost 1 base and the J gene lost 2 bases, with 9 bases spanning the gap. The CDR3 consists of 14 residues. Germline V gene sequence: CDR1 MNHEY, CDR2 SMNVEV (reference sequence). The CDR3 DNA reads TGTGCCAGCAGTTTATTGGGGGGCCCCTACGAGCAGTACTTC. Its protein product is CASSLLGGPYEQYF.

The V gene is TRBV19, the J gene TRBJ1-1, with D possibly matching TRBD1 (6 bases). Germline-derived CDR1 and CDR2 are LNHDA and SQIVND (reference sequence). This CDR3 has 13 amino acids. Trimming cost V 5 bases and J 4 bases, with 11 bases left between them. The CDR3 DNA follows: TGTGCCAGTAGTCGGGGGGCCGGCACTGAAGCTTTCTTT. As protein: CASSRGAGTEAFF.

V gene TRBV30 combines with J gene TRBJ2-3; D may correspond to TRBD1 or TRBD2 (5 bases each). CDR3 length equals 15 residues. The germline V gene has CDR1 GTSNPN and CDR2 SVGIG (reference sequence). V dropped 0 bases and J dropped 0 bases, with 10 bases sitting between them. In nucleotides, the CDR3 is TGTGCCTGGAGTGTAGGGACGGGCAGCACAGATACGCAGTATTTT. Its protein product is CAWSVGTGSTDTQYF.

The gene calls are TRBV6-5 and TRBJ1-2, with a weak D call TRBD1 (6 bases). Looked up from germline, CDR1 is MNHEY and CDR2 is SVGAGI. CDR3 length equals 13 residues. Deletions cut 6 bases from V and 2 bases from J, with 10 bases between. The CDR3 nucleotides read TGTGCCAGCAGATTGGACAGCAACTATGGCTACACCTTC. Translated, it gives CASRLDSNYGYTF.

The chain links TRBV29-1 to TRBJ2-6; 10 bases line up with TRBD1. Per germline, CDR1 SQVTM and CDR2 ANQGSEA. The CDR3 runs 16 residues. The V segment lost 6 bases and the J segment 0 bases; nucleotides outside the gene matches: 5. CDR3 nucleotide sequence: TGCAGCGTGCCGGGACAGGGGCCCTCTGGGGCCAACGTCCTGACTTTC. It is translated as CSVPGQGPSGANVLTF.

This clone was found a few times. The CDR3: CASSSGSTNYGYTF. The CDR3 bases are TGTGCCAGCAGCTCAGGGTCCACTAACTATGGCTACACCTTC. This chain uses TRBV13 with TRBJ1-2; a weak D match, TRBD1 (5 bases). This CDR3 comprises 14 residues. V lost 4 bases and J lost 0, with 9 bases in between. From germline, CDR1 is PRHDT and CDR2 FYEKMQ (reference sequence). The full variable domain, with the rest looked up from reference TRBV13 and TRBJ1-2, is AAGVIQSPRHLIKEKRETATLKCYPIPRHDTVYWYQQGPGQDPQFLISFYEKMQSDKGSIPDRFSAQQFSDYHSELNMSSLELGDSALYFCASSSGSTNYGYTFGSGTRLTVV.

The gene calls are TRBV30 and TRBJ2-7, with a weak D call TRBD2 (5 bases). Germline values: CDR1 GTSNPN, CDR2 SVGIG (reference sequence). The ends were cut back, 2 bases at V and 7 bases at J, with 15 bases in the middle. This CDR3 has 13 residues. Written as DNA, the CDR3 is TGTGCCTGGAGTTTAGCGACCCATCTGGAGCAGTACTTC. The encoded protein is CAWSLATHLEQYF. Supplemented by reference TRBV30 and TRBJ2-7, the full variable domain reads SQTIHQWPATLVQPVGSPLSLECTVEGTSNPNLYWYRQAAGRGLQLLFYSVGIGQISSEVPQNLSASRPQDRQFILSSKKLLLSDSGFYLCAWSLATHLEQYFGPGTRLTVT.

This chain connects TRBV7-2 to TRBJ2-1; 15 bases are a match to TRBD2. Germline V gives CDR1 SGHTA, CDR2 FQGNSA. The CDR3 runs to 17 residues. The V segment lost 2 bases and the J segment 8 bases; nucleotides outside the gene matches: 7. CDR3 residues: CASSLRTSGRASHEQFF. CDR3 DNA sequence: TGTGCCAGCAGCTTAAGGACTAGCGGGAGGGCCAGCCATGAGCAGTTCTTC.

The rearrangement uses TRBV29-1 and TRBJ2-3, with 13 positions matching TRBD2. V trimming: 7 bases; J trimming: 0 bases; junction bases outside the gene matches: 7. Per germline, CDR1 SQVTM and CDR2 ANQGSEA. CDR3 length: 16 amino acids. As DNA, the CDR3 is TGCAGCGCCTGGACTAGCGGGGGACCCAGCACAGATACGCAGTATTTT. Translated, it gives CSAWTSGGPSTDTQYF.

The V call is TRBV9, the J call TRBJ1-2, with D hard to call. Trimming took 0 bases from V and 4 from J, leaving 10 bases between them. CDR3 size: 14 residues. Germline V gene data show CDR1 as SGDLS and CDR2 as YYNGEE. For the CDR3, the DNA is TGTGCCAGCAGCGTAGAGGCAGACCTCTATGGCTACACCTTC. Translating it yields CASSVEADLYGYTF. Looking up the rest from reference TRBV9 and TRBJ1-2 gives the full variable domain: DSGVTQTPKHLITATGQRVTLRCSPRSGDLSVYWYQQSLDQGLQFLIQYYNGEERAKGNILERFSAQQFPDLHSELNLSSLELGDSALYFCASSVEADLYGYTFGSGTRLTVV.

In its sample, this clone was seen once. The V and J genes are TRBV6-5 and TRBJ1-6; 7 nucleotides agree with TRBD1. V lost 4 bases to trimming and J lost 7 bases; unmatched junction nucleotides: 4. The length of the CDR3 is 14 residues. CDR1 and CDR2 from the germline V gene are MNHEY and SVGAGI. CDR3 sequence reads: CASSSTGPNSPLHF. In DNA form, the CDR3 reads TGTGCCAGCAGTTCGACAGGGCCGAATTCACCCCTCCACTTT.

V usage is TRBV29-1 and J usage is TRBJ2-1, with 7 nucleotides matching TRBD1. The V gene end was trimmed by 4 bases and the J gene end by 15 bases; junction bases not matched to a gene: 18. The CDR3 sequence is 14 residues long. CDR1 and CDR2 from the germline V gene are SQVTM and ANQGSEA. CDR3 in amino acids: CSVASGGEKKSGFF. CDR3 nucleotide sequence: TGCAGCGTTGCCTCAGGGGGAGAAAAAAAAAGTGGGTTCTTC.